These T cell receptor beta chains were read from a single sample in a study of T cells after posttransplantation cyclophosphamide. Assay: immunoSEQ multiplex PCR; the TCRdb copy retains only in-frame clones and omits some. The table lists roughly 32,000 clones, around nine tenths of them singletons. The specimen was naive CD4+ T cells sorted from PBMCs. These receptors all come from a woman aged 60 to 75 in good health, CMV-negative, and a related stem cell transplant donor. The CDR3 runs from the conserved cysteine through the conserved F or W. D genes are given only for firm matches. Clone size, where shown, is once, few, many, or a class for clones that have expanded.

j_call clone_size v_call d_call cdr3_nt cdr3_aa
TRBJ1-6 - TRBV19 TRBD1 TGTGCCAGTAGTCCCCGGGACAGGGTTAATTCACCCCTCCACTTT CASSPRDRVNSPLHF
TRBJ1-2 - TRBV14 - TGTGCCAGCAGCCAAAGGGGGAGCCCTAACTATGGCTACACCTTC CASSQRGSPNYGYTF
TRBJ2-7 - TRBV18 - TGTGCCAGCTCACCATTGAGATACGAGCAGTACTTC CASSPLRYEQYF
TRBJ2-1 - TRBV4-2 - TGTGCCAGCAGCCAACACTCGGGAAGCTCCTACAATGAGCAGTTCTTC CASSQHSGSSYNEQFF
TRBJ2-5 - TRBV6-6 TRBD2 TGTGCCAGCAGTTACTCGAACAGCGGGGCGGAGACCCAGTACTTC CASSYSNSGAETQYF
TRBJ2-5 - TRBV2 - TGTGCCAGCAGTGACAGCCAAGAGACCCAGTACTTC CASSDSQETQYF
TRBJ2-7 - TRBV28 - TGTGCCAGCAGTCAAGACAGTGCCTACGAGCAGTACTTC CASSQDSAYEQYF
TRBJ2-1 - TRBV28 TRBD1 TGTGCCAGCAAAACTGGACAGGCCTACAATGAGCAGTTCTTC CASKTGQAYNEQFF
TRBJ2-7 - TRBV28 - TGTGCCAGCAGTTTCCGCAGTTACGAGCAGTACTTC CASSFRSYEQYF
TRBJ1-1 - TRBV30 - TGTGCCTGGGCCAGGGGGAACACTGAAGCTTTCTTT CAWARGNTEAFF
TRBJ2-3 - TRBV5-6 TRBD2 TGTGCCAGCAGCTTGACTAGCGGGGGGCGCACAGATACGCAGTATTTT CASSLTSGGRTDTQYF
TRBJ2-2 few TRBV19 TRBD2 TGTGCCACTCGAGCCGGGGGCGGGAGGGACGGGGAGCTGTTTTTT CATRAGGGRDGELFF
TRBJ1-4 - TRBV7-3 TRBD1 TGTGCCAGCAGCCTGGAGGGGGCGCGAGGAGAAAAACTGTTTTTT CASSLEGARGEKLFF
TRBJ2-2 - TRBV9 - TGTGCCAGCAGCGTAGTCCTAGCATCGGGGGAGCTGTTTTTT CASSVVLASGELFF
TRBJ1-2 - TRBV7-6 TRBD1 TGTGCCAGCAGCCCACGGACAGGAAGAGATGGCTACACCTTC CASSPRTGRDGYTF
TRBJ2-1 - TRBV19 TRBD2 TGTGCCAGTAGGGCGGGGGGACTAGCGGGAGTAGTTTACAATGAGCAGTTCTTC CASRAGGLAGVVYNEQFF
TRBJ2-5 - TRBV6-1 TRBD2 TGTGCCAGCAGGGAGCGGGGGGTTGAGACCCAGTACTTC CASRERGVETQYF
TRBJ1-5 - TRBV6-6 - TGTGCCAGCAGTTACTCGAGTCAGGGAAGGAATCAGCCCCAGCATTTT CASSYSSQGRNQPQHF
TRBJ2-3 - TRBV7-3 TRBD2 TGTGCCAGCAGCATCCGGACTAGCGGAAGCACAGATACGCAGTATTTT CASSIRTSGSTDTQYF
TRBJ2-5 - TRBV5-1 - TGCGCCAGCAGCCCGGGACTGTTCGAGGAGACCCAGTACTTC CASSPGLFEETQYF
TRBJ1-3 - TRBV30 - TGTGCCTGGAGTGTAAGACGGAGCTCTGGAAACACCATATATTTT CAWSVRRSSGNTIYF
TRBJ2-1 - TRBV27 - TGTGCCAGCAGTTTAAATTCTGCCGGACATCACAATGAGCAGTTCTTC CASSLNSAGHHNEQFF
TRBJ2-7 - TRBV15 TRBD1 TGTGCCACCAGCGTGGGCCGGGACAGGGACTACGAGCAGTACTTC CATSVGRDRDYEQYF
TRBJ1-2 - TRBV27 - TGTGCCAGCAGTCCTTCTCGACAGGCCTCTAACTATGGCTACACCTTC CASSPSRQASNYGYTF
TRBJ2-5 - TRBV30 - TGTGCCTGGAGTGTCGGTTCCTCCGGGGCCCAGTACTTC CAWSVGSSGAQYF
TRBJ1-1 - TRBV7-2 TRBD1 TGTGCCAGCAGCCCGGGACAGCCTGGAGGGACTGAAGCTTTCTTT CASSPGQPGGTEAFF
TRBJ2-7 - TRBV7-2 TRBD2 TGTGCCAGCAGCTTAGGAGGCGCGGGAGAAATCTACGAGCAGTACTTC CASSLGGAGEIYEQYF
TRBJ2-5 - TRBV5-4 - TGTGCCAGCAGCAAGTACAGGGACCAAGAGACCCAGTACTTC CASSKYRDQETQYF
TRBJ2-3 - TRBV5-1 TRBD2 TGCGCCAGCAGCTCGACTAGCGGGAGGGATACGCAGTATTTT CASSSTSGRDTQYF
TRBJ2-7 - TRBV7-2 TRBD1 TGTGCCAGCAGCTTAGCTGGGACAGAGAGCTCCTACGAGCAGTACTTC CASSLAGTESSYEQYF
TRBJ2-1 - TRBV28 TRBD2 TGTGCCAGCAGTTTAATTTGGCGGACTAGCGGGGGCCGCGTCTTAGGTAATGAGCAGTTCTTC CASSLIWRTSGGRVLGNEQFF
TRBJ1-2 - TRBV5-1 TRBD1 TGCGCCAGCAGCCCGGGGACAGGGGGTGGCTACACCTTC CASSPGTGGGYTF